This T cell receptor (beta chain) emerged from a study of T cell repertoires in cytomegalovirus infection. On the study more broadly: Through public TCR beta signatures, both CMV infection and matching HLA type were indicated. General study findings and limits: Dominating the ex vivo response were TCR beta clonotypes that were CMV-specific and HLA-C-restricted.

Using its own MiXCR run on the reads, TCRdb lists one record per CDR3 protein. Here the sample spans some 480,000 distinct CDR3 sequences, 25% to 35% being singletons. In the case of this clonotype: Its antigen remains unknown.

J was trimmed by 5 bases and V by 0 bases; bases with no gene match: 8. From germline, CDR1 is LNHNV and CDR2 YYDKDF (reference sequence). The CDR3 extends over 16 amino acids. Sequences were derived from cultured PBMCs, sampled from culture after CMV antigen stimulation. This sequence joins TRBV15 and TRBJ2-3; 7 bases are shared with TRBD1. The receptor's source is a human donor in good health (CMV status not recorded). Some clones in this sample may be carry-over from other donors' samples. The CDR3: CATSRDLTGRGDTQYF. CDR3 sequence (DNA): TGTGCCACCAGCAGAGACCTGACAGGGAGAGGAGATACGCAGTATTTT.